A selection of T cell receptor beta chains follows, all from one sample in a study of blood T cells in healthy people across ages. TCRdb fed the 5' RACE reads into MiXCR, producing one record per CDR3 protein. Of about 830,000 distinct CDR3 sequences listed, roughly 60% are singletons. Sequencing was performed on blood. The receptors stem from a man aged 30-40 years in good health. The CDR3 runs from the conserved cysteine through the conserved F or W. D genes are given only for firm matches. Size is stated for part of the rows, as once, few or many counts, or as a class when the clone is expanded.

v_gene	len	d_gene	j_gene	abundance	CDR3nt	CDR3aa
TRBV5-1	14	NA	TRBJ2-7	NA	TGCGCCAGCAGCTTTGGCAGTCAAACTTACGAGCAGTACTTC	CASSFGSQTYEQYF
TRBV6-5	14	TRBD2	TRBJ2-7	NA	TGTGCCAGCAGTTATAGCGGGGGCCCCTACGAGCAGTACTTC	CASSYSGGPYEQYF
TRBV20-1	16	NA	TRBJ2-3	NA	TGCAGTGAGGGCCGCTTTCTAGCGATAGGCACAGATACGCAGTATTTT	CSEGRFLAIGTDTQYF
TRBV10-3	12	NA	TRBJ2-7	NA	TGTGCCATCTCGAGGGAGGTGGACGAGCAGTACTTC	CAISREVDEQYF
TRBV7-9	12	NA	TRBJ2-1	NA	TGTGCCAGCGGGGTTGGCCCCAATGAGCAGTTCTTC	CASGVGPNEQFF
TRBV20-1	16	TRBD2	TRBJ2-7	NA	TGCAGTGCTAGAGACGACACCCGGACTAGCGGCTACGAGCAGTACTTC	CSARDDTRTSGYEQYF
TRBV7-2	13	TRBD1	TRBJ2-7	NA	TGTGCCAGCAGCTTTACAGGGGAATACGAGCAGTACTTC	CASSFTGEYEQYF
TRBV20-1	13	NA	TRBJ1-5	NA	TGCAGTGCATTTCCGGGTGGAGGCCAGCCCCAGCATTTT	CSAFPGGGQPQHF
TRBV4-3	15	TRBD1	TRBJ2-7	NA	TGCGCCAGCAGCCAAGATCGCGGCAGGGGGTACGAGCAGTACTTC	CASSQDRGRGYEQYF
TRBV20-1	16	NA	TRBJ2-1	NA	TGCAGTGCTAGAGGGTTGAGGTGGGGGATGCACAATGAGCAGTTCTTC	CSARGLRWGMHNEQFF
TRBV10-3	16	TRBD2	TRBJ2-1	few	TGTGCCATCAGTGATACGCGGGGGGGAGTTAGCAATGAGCAGTTCTTC	CAISDTRGGVSNEQFF
TRBV4-3	13	NA	TRBJ1-4	NA	TGCGCCAGCAGCCAAGGCGTGCAGGGAAAACTGTTTTTT	CASSQGVQGKLFF
TRBV5-1	14	TRBD1	TRBJ2-7	NA	TGCGCCACCGGTGGGGACAGTAACTCCTACGAGCAGTACTTC	CATGGDSNSYEQYF
TRBV5-1	15	NA	TRBJ1-5	NA	TGCGCCAGCAGCTTCGGTGGGATTAGCAATCAGCCCCAGCATTTT	CASSFGGISNQPQHF
TRBV4-2	16	TRBD2	TRBJ2-5	NA	TGTGCCAGCAGCCAATTAAGCGGGGGCCATGAAGAGACCCAGTACTTC	CASSQLSGGHEETQYF
TRBV6-6	12	NA	TRBJ2-7	NA	TGTGCCAGCAGTCACCCCCTGGACGAGCAGTACTTC	CASSHPLDEQYF
TRBV6-1	14	NA	TRBJ1-4	NA	TGTGCCAGCACTGAACCGGCAACTAATGAAAAACTGTTTTTT	CASTEPATNEKLFF
TRBV4-3	16	NA	TRBJ2-6	few	TGCGCCAGCAGCCAAGGCGGAGGGACTGGGGCCAACGTCCTGACTTTC	CASSQGGGTGANVLTF
TRBV9	12	TRBD1	TRBJ2-3	NA	TGTGCCAGCAGCCGACAGGGAGATACGCAGTATTTT	CASSRQGDTQYF
TRBV7-2	19	TRBD2	TRBJ2-1	NA	TGTGCCAGCAGCCTCGGGACTAGCGGGGGGAAAGTCCTCTACAATGAGCAGTTCTTC	CASSLGTSGGKVLYNEQFF
TRBV14	13	TRBD1	TRBJ2-7	few	TGTGCCAGCAGCCCCCTGACAGGGACCGAGCAGTACTTC	CASSPLTGTEQYF
TRBV6-2/TRBV6-3	18	TRBD2	TRBJ2-1	NA	TGTGCCAGCAGTTACTCTCTAGCGGCCTTTGGGGCCTACAATGAGCAGTTCTTC	CASSYSLAAFGAYNEQFF
TRBV20-1	13	NA	TRBJ1-1	NA	TGCAGTGCTACAGGCTCGGGGAACACTGGAGCTTTCTTT	CSATGSGNTGAFF
TRBV12-3/TRBV12-4	12	TRBD1	TRBJ1-4	NA	TGTGCCAGCAGTTTTCCAGGGGGCAGACTGTTTTTT	CASSFPGGRLFF
TRBV14	17	TRBD1	TRBJ2-7	NA	TGTGCCAGCAGCCAAGCTTCTTGGGACAGCTCCTACAATGAGCAGTACTTC	CASSQASWDSSYNEQYF
TRBV7-2	15	TRBD2	TRBJ2-5	once	TGTGCCAGCAGCTTAGGGACTAGCCGAATGATGGCCCAGTACTTC	CASSLGTSRMMAQYF
TRBV5-1	13	TRBD1	TRBJ1-2	few	TGCGCCAGCGACGAACAGGGGACGGATGGCTACACCTTC	CASDEQGTDGYTF
TRBV7-2	15	NA	TRBJ1-4	NA	TGTGCCAGCAGCTTCTCGAGGCAGGGTGGGGAAAAACTGTTTTTT	CASSFSRQGGEKLFF
TRBV6-4	14	TRBD2	TRBJ2-2	few	TGTGCCAGCAGTGCTAGCGGGGACACCGGGGAGCTGTTTTTT	CASSASGDTGELFF
TRBV2	16	NA	TRBJ1-5	NA	TGTGCCAGCAGTGTAGGGAAGAGGACGGTCAATCAGCCCCAGCATTTT	CASSVGKRTVNQPQHF
TRBV30	16	TRBD2	TRBJ2-1	NA	TGTGCCTGGAGTGAGTTGGCGGGGGGTTATGAGAATGAGCAGTTCTTC	CAWSELAGGYENEQFF
TRBV9	12	NA	TRBJ2-7	NA	TGTGCCAGCAGCGTGGCAGAAAGCGAGCAGTACTTC	CASSVAESEQYF
TRBV4-3	15	NA	TRBJ2-5	NA	TGCGCCAGCAGCGCGGGCAGAACGGTACAAGAGACCCAGTACTTC	CASSAGRTVQETQYF
TRBV11-3	17	NA	TRBJ2-3	NA	TGTGCCAGCAGCTTAGTAGCTGGCGGGGTTAGCACAGATACGCAGTATTTT	CASSLVAGGVSTDTQYF
TRBV3-1	15	TRBD1	TRBJ2-4	few	TGTGCCAGCAGCCAACCCATCGGACAGGAAAACATTCAGTACTTC	CASSQPIGQENIQYF
TRBV5-1	14	NA	TRBJ2-5	NA	TGCGCCAGCAGCCTCCTTGCGGTACAAGAGACCCAGTACTTC	CASSLLAVQETQYF
TRBV9	13	NA	TRBJ2-5	NA	TGTGCCAGCAAAACACGGGTCGGCGAGACCCAGTACTTC	CASKTRVGETQYF
TRBV28	16	NA	TRBJ2-3	once	TGTGCCAGCAGTTTACAACACAGAGGGCAGACAGATACGCAGTATTTT	CASSLQHRGQTDTQYF
TRBV2	13	TRBD1	TRBJ1-2	NA	TGTGCCAGCAGTGAAGAAACAGGGGCCGGCGGCACCTTC	CASSEETGAGGTF
TRBV9	15	TRBD2	TRBJ2-7	few	TGTGCCAGCAGCCCTAGCGGGGGGGTAGGGTACGAGCAGTACTTC	CASSPSGGVGYEQYF
TRBV20-1	14	NA	TRBJ2-1	NA	TGCAGTGCTAGAGATTTGGGGACACGCCGTAGGCAGTTCTTC	CSARDLGTRRRQFF
TRBV4-3	16	TRBD1	TRBJ2-7	NA	TGCGCCAGCAGCCAACGTACCACAGGGGCGGTTTGCGAGCAGTACTTC	CASSQRTTGAVCEQYF
TRBV20-1	15	NA	TRBJ2-7	NA	TGCAGTGCTAGTAACTGGGGGCAGAGGGTCGACGAGCAGTACTTC	CSASNWGQRVDEQYF
TRBV10-3	13	NA	TRBJ2-5	NA	TGTGCCACCCTGACAGGAGGGGGAGAGACCCAGTACTTC	CATLTGGGETQYF
TRBV10-3	15	NA	TRBJ2-7	NA	TGTGCCATCAGGGGGGATCCTAGCAGAGGCAACGAGCAGTACTTC	CAIRGDPSRGNEQYF
TRBV7-9	15	NA	TRBJ2-3	few	TGTGCCAGCAGCTTTTTTGGAGGAGGCACAGATACGCAGTATTTT	CASSFFGGGTDTQYF
TRBV20-1	14	TRBD2	TRBJ2-1	NA	TGCAGTGCTAGCTCTTGGACTAGTACAGATGAGCAGTTCTTC	CSASSWTSTDEQFF
TRBV2	13	TRBD1	TRBJ1-2	few	TGTGCCAGCAGTGAGGGACAGGGCTATGGCTACACCTTC	CASSEGQGYGYTF
TRBV25-1	15	NA	TRBJ2-1	few	TGTGCCAGCACCGACGTTGAGGAGATTTACAATGAGCAGTTCTTC	CASTDVEEIYNEQFF
TRBV30	13	NA	TRBJ2-5	many	TGTGCCTGGAGGGAAGGGACCCATGGGACCCAGTACTTC	CAWREGTHGTQYF
TRBV6-5	14	NA	TRBJ2-2	NA	TGTGCCAGCAGCCCGGGCCGTTTGGGCGGGGAGCTGTTTTTT	CASSPGRLGGELFF
TRBV28	15	NA	TRBJ2-1	NA	TGTGCCAGCAGTTTAGGGGGCCGGGCACACAATGAGCAGTTCTTC	CASSLGGRAHNEQFF
TRBV12-3/TRBV12-4	14	TRBD2	TRBJ2-7	NA	TGTGCCAGCAGTTATGGCGGGGGGACCTACGAGCAGTACTTC	CASSYGGGTYEQYF
TRBV5-1	14	NA	TRBJ2-3	NA	TGCGCCAGCAGCTTGTACGTGGGCACAGATACGCAGTATTTT	CASSLYVGTDTQYF
TRBV7-2	15	NA	TRBJ2-7	NA	TGTGCCAGCAGCTTAGGATTCGATGGCTCCTACGAGCAGTACTTC	CASSLGFDGSYEQYF
TRBV3-1	16	TRBD2	TRBJ2-1	NA	TGTGCCAGCAGCCATGAGCGGGGGTACTCCTACAATGAGCAGTTCTTC	CASSHERGYSYNEQFF
TRBV12-3/TRBV12-4	11	NA	TRBJ2-3	NA	TGTGCCAGCTTCAAGGGTGATACGCAGTATTTT	CASFKGDTQYF